This is a list of T cell receptor beta chains from one sample in a study of blood T cell repertoires in COVID-19. Only in-frame clones appear in the TCRdb table, and some are missing; sequencing was by immunoSEQ multiplex PCR. Here the sample spans under 200,000 clones, 80% to 90% being singletons. The material sequenced was peripheral blood. The source is a woman older than 75 with COVID-19, enrolled during active disease. The CDR3 runs from the conserved cysteine through the conserved F or W. The order of the fields is V gene, clone size, D gene, J gene, CDR3 DNA, CDR3 protein. A D gene is named only where the DNA matches it firmly. Not all rows give a size; the values are once, few, many and, for expanded clones, a class.

TRBV24-1	-	TRBD1	TRBJ1-5	TGTGCCACCAGTGATTGGGGGTTGGAGGGGGCCTTGAATCAGCCCCAGCATTTT	CATSDWGLEGALNQPQHF
TRBV5-4	few	TRBD1	TRBJ1-3	TGTGCCAGCAGCTTCGCAGGGGGCGTTGGAAACACCATATATTTT	CASSFAGGVGNTIYF
TRBV25-1	-	-	TRBJ1-2	TGTGCCAGCAGTGAACAACGCACGCTGGGGGGCTATGGCTACACCTTC	CASSEQRTLGGYGYTF
TRBV7-9	-	TRBD2	TRBJ2-3	TGTGCCAGCAGCTACCCGGGACTAGCGGGGGCTTACACAGATACGCAGTATTTT	CASSYPGLAGAYTDTQYF
TRBV19	once	TRBD1	TRBJ1-1	TGTGCCAGTACCCGGACAGGGGGCTTCTTGGACACTGAAGCTTTCTTT	CASTRTGGFLDTEAFF
TRBV2	-	-	TRBJ1-1	TGTGCCAGCAGCGCGCTCGATCGAGACACTGAAGCTTTCTTT	CASSALDRDTEAFF
TRBV2	-	TRBD1	TRBJ1-1	TGTGCCAGCAGTGGACAGGGGGCCGAAGCTTTCTTT	CASSGQGAEAFF
TRBV7-2	few	TRBD1	TRBJ1-2	TGTGCCAGCAGCCCAGGAGGACAGGGCCGGCTCGGCTACACCTTC	CASSPGGQGRLGYTF
TRBV7-9	few	-	TRBJ1-1	TGTGCCAGCAGCCCGACAGATACTGAAGCTTTCTTT	CASSPTDTEAFF
TRBV6-6	-	-	TRBJ2-7	TGTGCCAGCAGTTACGACGGGGGGCTCGAGCAGTACTTC	CASSYDGGLEQYF
TRBV5-5	-	-	TRBJ1-5	TGTGCCAGCAGCTTGTGGTCGGATCAGCCCCAGCATTTT	CASSLWSDQPQHF
TRBV4-2	-	TRBD2	TRBJ2-3	TGTGCCAGCAGCCTCGGGACTAGCGGGGTGGGAGATACGCAGTATTTT	CASSLGTSGVGDTQYF
TRBV7-9	-	-	TRBJ2-7	TGTGCCAGCAGCATGCCTAGCTCCTACGAGCAGTACTTC	CASSMPSSYEQYF
TRBV5-1	-	TRBD1	TRBJ2-3	TGCGCCAGCAGCTTAAGTTTAGGGGGCCTTAGCACAGATACGCAGTATTTT	CASSLSLGGLSTDTQYF
TRBV13	-	TRBD1	TRBJ2-7	TGTGCCAGCAGCTCAAGGGACAGGGGGGCCCACGAGCAGTACTTC	CASSSRDRGAHEQYF
TRBV3-1/TRBV3-2	-	TRBD2	TRBJ2-1	TGTGCCAACCGAAAGGGGCGGGGGGGAAGCTCCTACAATGAGCAGTTCTTC	CANRKGRGGSSYNEQFF
TRBV28	-	-	TRBJ2-1	TGTGCCAGCAGTTTAGCCAGCTCCTACAATGAGCAGTTCTTC	CASSLASSYNEQFF
TRBV19	-	-	TRBJ2-4	TGTGCCAGTAGTATGAGGATGGAGGGGACGCACATTCAGTACTTC	CASSMRMEGTHIQYF
TRBV9	-	-	TRBJ2-7	TGTGCCAGCAGCCCGCGTTCCGGGTCGTCCTACGAGCAGTACTTC	CASSPRSGSSYEQYF
TRBV3-1/TRBV3-2	-	TRBD1	TRBJ2-7	TGTGCCAGCAGCCAAGTTGCGACAGGGGGCGAGCAGTACTTC	CASSQVATGGEQYF
TRBV7-2	-	-	TRBJ1-1	TGTGCCAGCAGTCCCTGGGCAAACACTGAAGCTTTCTTT	CASSPWANTEAFF
TRBV14	-	-	TRBJ1-6	TGTGCCAGCAGCCGACACGGCATTTACAGCTCCTATAATTCACCCCTCCACTTT	CASSRHGIYSSYNSPLHF
TRBV24-1	-	TRBD2	TRBJ2-1	TGTGCCACCAGTGACTCGATAGCGGGAGCGTACAATGAGCAGTTCTTC	CATSDSIAGAYNEQFF
TRBV28	once	-	TRBJ1-2	TGTGCCAGCAGCCTAAGCCCCCAGGTCTATGGCTACACCTTC	CASSLSPQVYGYTF
TRBV5-5	-	-	TRBJ1-2	TGTGCCAGCAGCTTGGTCGGTAACTATGGCTACACCTTC	CASSLVGNYGYTF
TRBV30	-	-	TRBJ1-1	TGTGCCCGGGAGGGGCAGGGAGGCACTGAAGCTTTCTTT	CAREGQGGTEAFF
TRBV27	-	-	TRBJ2-1	TGTGCCAGCAGTTCCGGGACACGGAGTCATGAGCAGTTCTTC	CASSSGTRSHEQFF
TRBV5-4	-	TRBD1	TRBJ2-7	TGTGCCAGCAGCATAGGGACAGTTGGCAGCTCCTACGAGCAGTACTTC	CASSIGTVGSSYEQYF
TRBV5-1	once	TRBD1	TRBJ2-5	TGCGCCAGCAGCCCAGGACAGGGTGGGTTGGAGACCCAGTACTTC	CASSPGQGGLETQYF
TRBV29-1	-	-	TRBJ2-2	TGCAGCGTGAGGCCTAACACCGGGGAGCTGTTTTTT	CSVRPNTGELFF
TRBV2	once	-	TRBJ1-1	TGTGCCAGCAGTAGCGAGGGATTCACTGAAGCTTTCTTT	CASSSEGFTEAFF
TRBV28	-	TRBD1	TRBJ2-5	TGTGCCAGCAGTTCCACAGGGGGAGTGGTGGAGACCCAGTACTTC	CASSSTGGVVETQYF
TRBV7-3	-	-	TRBJ2-5	TGTGCCAGCAGCTCCGATCGGGAACAGACCCAGTACTTC	CASSSDREQTQYF
TRBV5-4	-	TRBD2	TRBJ2-7	TGTGCCAGCAGCTTGGAGGTAGCGGGGGGACGCTCCTACGAGCAGTACTTC	CASSLEVAGGRSYEQYF
TRBV9	-	TRBD2	TRBJ2-7	TGTGCCAGCAGCGTAGCTTGGACTAGCGACTACGAGCAGTACTTC	CASSVAWTSDYEQYF
TRBV30	few	TRBD1	TRBJ2-7	TGTGCCTGGAAGACAGGGGGCGAGCAGTACTTC	CAWKTGGEQYF
TRBV29-1	-	-	TRBJ1-1	TGCAGCGTGCACCGGGGGGGGCAGGGGGCTTTCTTT	CSVHRGGQGAFF
TRBV2	-	-	TRBJ1-1	TGTGCCAGCAGTACAGGGAGAATCACTGAAGCTTTCTTT	CASSTGRITEAFF
TRBV6-5	once	TRBD1	TRBJ2-7	TGTGCCACCTCCGGACCCGGGACAGGGACCTACGAGCAGTACTTC	CATSGPGTGTYEQYF
TRBV12-3/TRBV12-4	-	-	TRBJ1-2	TGTGCCAGCAGTCCCGGTCGCGGCTACACCTTC	CASSPGRGYTF
TRBV21-1	-	-	TRBJ2-2	TGTGCCAGCAGCAACATCCCGGGACTAGCGGGATGGGGGAACACCGGGGAGCTGTTTTTT	CASSNIPGLAGWGNTGELFF
TRBV28	-	TRBD1	TRBJ1-3	TGTGCCAGCAGTTTCCCCTTCAGGGGGATGAACACCATATATTTT	CASSFPFRGMNTIYF